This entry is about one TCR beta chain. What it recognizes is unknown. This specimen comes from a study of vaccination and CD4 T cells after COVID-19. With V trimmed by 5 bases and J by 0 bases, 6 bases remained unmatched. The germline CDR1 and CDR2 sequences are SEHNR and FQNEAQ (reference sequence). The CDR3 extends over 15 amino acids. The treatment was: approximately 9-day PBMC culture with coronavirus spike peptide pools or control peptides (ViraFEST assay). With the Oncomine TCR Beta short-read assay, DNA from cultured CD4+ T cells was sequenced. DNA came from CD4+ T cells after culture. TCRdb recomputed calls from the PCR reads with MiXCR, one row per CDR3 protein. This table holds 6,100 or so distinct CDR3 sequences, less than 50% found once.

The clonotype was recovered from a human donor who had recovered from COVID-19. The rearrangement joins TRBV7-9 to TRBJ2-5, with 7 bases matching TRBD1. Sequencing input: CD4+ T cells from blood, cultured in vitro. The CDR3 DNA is TGTGCCAGCAGCCTCCGGACAGGCTACCAAGAGACCCAGTACTTC. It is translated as CASSLRTGYQETQYF.